This T cell receptor (beta chain) was observed in a study of CD8 T cells in ankylosing spondylitis. General study results and limits: Matched ankylosing spondylitis synovial fluid reportedly showed significant enrichment of disease-linked clones. In synovial fluid and blood from reactive arthritis, some motif variants were previously reported.

Germline V gives CDR1 MGHDK, CDR2 SYGVNS. Trimming cost V 4 bases and J 3 bases; bases outside gene matches: 8. CDR3 length: 15 residues. TCRdb reprocessed the 5' RACE reads with MiXCR, giving one entry per CDR3 protein. The profile shows more than 200,000 distinct CDR3 sequences, approximately 24% of them singletons. Ten or more counts support this clonotype. What it binds is not known. This sequence originates from a male donor with ankylosing spondylitis or in good health (not recorded which). The gene calls are TRBV25-1 and TRBJ2-7; 8 bases align to TRBD1. Sequenced input: blood, either unsorted or a sorted T cell fraction (not recorded which). CDR3 sequence reads: CASSANNRGSYEQYF. DNA of the CDR3: TGTGCCAGCAGTGCCAACAACAGGGGGAGCTACGAGCAGTACTTC.